This TCR beta chain originates from a study of blood T cell repertoires in COVID-19 (dated by TCRdb to about 2020). In the study overall: Samples covering the acute and convalescent phases of COVID-19 were provided by collaborators in the United States, Italy and Spain. Sample metadata almost always included a de-identified subject ID, COVID-19 status, age in years and sex. The repertoires were released in a freely available public database meant as a resource for research on the immune response to SARS-CoV-2. The dataset comprised deeply sampled blood TCRbeta repertoires from subjects exposed to, actively infected with, or recovered from COVID-19. HLA class I and class II types, where available, came from metadata supplied by the sample provider rather than from assay-based typing. The material from the prospective study consisted of cDNA or gDNA derived from T cells, B-cell-depleted T cells, or PBMCs. The samples were drawn from two sources: the first 160 participants of the ongoing ImmuneRACE study, and 1,254 subjects contributed by 6 global collaborators. The paper as a whole reports these results and caveats: The amount of clinical and demographic metadata varied by source and participant and was provided uncurated.

Regarding this clone: The antigen this receptor binds is unknown. Per-nucleotide qualities are absent, and no much larger clonotype sits a single base away.

Participants in the prospective study were enrolled through a virtual design, were aged about 18 to 100 years, and lived in fewer than 30 United States geographic areas. In the prospective study, cohorts were assigned on the basis of participant-reported clinical history obtained from a screening survey and a study questionnaire. ImmuneRACE Cohort 3 recovered participants were defined by two consecutive negative NP/OP PCR tests, healthcare professional clearance, or symptom resolution. Mobile phlebotomists in the prospective study collected whole blood, serum and a nasopharyngeal or oropharyngeal swab from every participant. Participants in the prospective study had the option to provide additional blood draws and questionnaires over an approximately two-month period. Before DNA extraction, blood samples from the prospective study were shipped at room temperature or frozen. Its CDR3 holds 17 amino acids, cysteine through phenylalanine. Only CDR3 DNA is held: 51 bases, read in frame from base 1. V is shortened by 3 bases, J by 2 bases, and the region joining them spans 17 bases. The germline V gene encodes CDR1 GTSNPN and CDR2 SVGIG (reference sequence).

TCRbeta CDR3 regions were amplified from genomic DNA using the immunoSEQ Assay, a bias-controlled multiplex PCR. For the original study's pipeline: The number of nucleated cells in each sample was estimated from the amplification of reference gene primers within the assay. To quantify the absolute abundance of each unique TCRbeta CDR3 rearrangement, sequence reads were collapsed and filtered. For each sample, productive Simpson clonality was calculated by taking the square root of Simpson's diversity index across productive rearrangements. TCRdb holds this immuneACCESS table with in-frame rearrangements only. Some clones are missing; in checked studies, unresolved V genes explain under half, and the rest has no known cause. The V and J calls and clone size were taken over from that table, and D and trimming were inferred from the DNA. The sample yields some 270,000 clones; roughly 86% were counted once. The ten largest clones capture 1.9% of the sample.

Sequenced material: PBMCs or T cells enriched from blood (not recorded which). The sequence was obtained from a woman aged 55-69 years who had recovered from COVID-19. The rearrangement combines TRBV30 with TRBJ2-6; possibly the D gene is TRBD1, per 5 matching bases. For the CDR3, the sequence is CAWSRPTAPPGANVLTF. The sequenced DNA is TGTGCCTGGAGCAGACCGACAGCCCCCCCTGGGGCCAACGTCCTGACTTTC.